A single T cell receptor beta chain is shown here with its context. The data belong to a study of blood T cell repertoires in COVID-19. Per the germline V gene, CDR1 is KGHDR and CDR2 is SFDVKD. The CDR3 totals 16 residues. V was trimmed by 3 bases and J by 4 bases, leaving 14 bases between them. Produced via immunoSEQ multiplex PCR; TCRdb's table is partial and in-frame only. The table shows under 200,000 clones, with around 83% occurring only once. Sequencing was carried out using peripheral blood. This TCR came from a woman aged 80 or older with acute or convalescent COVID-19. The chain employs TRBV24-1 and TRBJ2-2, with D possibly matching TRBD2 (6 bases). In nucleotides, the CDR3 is TGTGCCACCAGTGATCAGCCGGGACTGGGCACCGGGGAGCTGTTTTTT. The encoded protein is CATSDQPGLGTGELFF.